One sample yielded the 8 T cell receptor beta chains listed below, sequenced in a study of cytomegalovirus exposure and HLA in healthy donors listed by TCRdb under 2017. Receptor libraries were prepared by the immunoSEQ multiplex PCR assay. For the multiplex PCR, a mixture combining 60 forward primers for TCR Vbeta segments and 13 reverse primers for TCR Jbeta segments was used. TCRdb stores this immuneACCESS table with in-frame sequences only. Part of the clones is absent; in the studies checked, under half of the shortfall reflects unresolved V genes, and no reason is known for the rest. The sample table lists approximately 200,000 clones, approximately 79% of them with a count of one. 1.6% of the sample goes to the ten largest clones. Specimen: PBMCs. All receptors derive from a woman aged 18-29 years in good health and CMV-seronegative.

Remarks on this clone: Other DNA sequences within the sample encode an identical CDR3. This chain uses TRBV18 with TRBJ1-1, with D perhaps matching TRBD1 (6 bases). V was trimmed by 5 bases and J by 1 base, leaving 8 bases between them. CDR1 and CDR2 (germline): KGHSH, LQKENI. CDR3 size: 13 residues. The CDR3 loop is CASSRTENTEAFF. CDR3 coding DNA: TGTGCCAGCTCAAGGACAGAGAACACTGAAGCTTTCTTT.

This clone was seen once. This chain uses TRBV7-9 with TRBJ1-1; D is ambiguous. This CDR3 region has 12 residues. The V gene's germline CDR1 is SEHNR and CDR2 FQNEAQ (reference sequence). Trimming left V 7 bases short and J 5 bases short, with 11 bases between. As DNA, the CDR3 is TGTGCCAGCACCCTCCCGGAGACTGAAGCTTTCTTT. The encoded protein is CASTLPETEAFF.

This chain links TRBV6-5 with TRBJ2-5; 12 bases line up with TRBD2. The CDR3 extends over 15 amino acids. Per the germline V gene, CDR1 is MNHEY and CDR2 is SVGAGI. With V trimmed by 4 bases and J by 2 bases, 2 bases remained unmatched. The CDR3 region is CASSSLAGGQETQYF. DNA of the CDR3: TGTGCCAGCAGTTCACTAGCGGGGGGACAAGAGACCCAGTACTTC.

This chain links TRBV6-6 with TRBJ2-7, with a possible D match to TRBD2 (6 bases). CDR1 and CDR2 from the germline V gene are MNHNY and SVGAGI (reference sequence). The length of the CDR3 is 11 residues. Between the trimmed V and J ends, which lost 8 bases and 3 bases, there was a span of 8 bases. The CDR3 DNA reads TGTGCCAGCTTAGCGGACTACGAGCAGTACTTC. Its translation: CASLADYEQYF.

This chain joins TRBV7-9 and TRBJ1-2, with 9 bases fitting TRBD1. This CDR3 is 14 amino acids long. The germline CDR1 and CDR2 sequences are SEHNR and FQNEAQ (reference sequence). Trimming cost V 2 bases and J 5 bases; bases outside gene matches: 3. This chain's CDR3 is CASSLRDRAYGYTF. CDR3 in DNA: TGTGCCAGCAGCTTAAGGGACAGGGCTTATGGCTACACCTTC. The full variable domain, its missing parts supplied by reference TRBV7-9 and TRBJ1-2, is DTGVSQNPRHKITKRGQNVTFRCDPISEHNRLYWYRQTLGQGPEFLTYFQNEAQLEKSRLLSDRFSAERPKGSFSTLEIQRTEQGDSAMYLCASSLRDRAYGYTFGSGTRLTVV.

The V gene is TRBV7-8, the J gene TRBJ1-1; maybe TRBD1 (5 bases). Germline CDR1 and CDR2: SGHVS and FQNEAQ. The germline V and J ends were trimmed by 5 bases and 3 bases, with 13 bases remaining between them. The CDR3 extends over 14 amino acids. The CDR3 sequence: CASSRTDRYTEAFF. CDR3 coding DNA: TGTGCCAGCAGCCGAACCGACAGATACACTGAAGCTTTCTTT.

The chain is built from TRBV5-8 and TRBJ1-2; D uncertain. This CDR3 is 14 amino acids long. Trimming cost V 0 bases and J 4 bases, with 10 bases left between them. Per germline, CDR1 SGHTS and CDR2 YDEGEE. CDR3 coding DNA: TGTGCCAGCAGCTTGGGGGCCAGCACCTATGGCTACACCTTC. Translation: CASSLGASTYGYTF. Looking up the rest from reference TRBV5-8 and TRBJ1-2 gives the full variable domain: EAGVTQSPTHLIKTRGQQATLRCSPISGHTSVYWYQQALGLGLQFLLWYDEGEERNRGNFPPRFSGRQFPNYSSELNVNALELEDSALYLCASSLGASTYGYTFGSGTRLTVV.

The chain couples TRBV6-5 to TRBJ2-3; 14 bases align to TRBD2. From germline, CDR1 is MNHEY and CDR2 SVGAGI. Trimming removed 4 bases from V and 4 bases from J; junction bases left unmatched: 4. The CDR3 has 16 amino acids. This CDR3 is CASSSGLAGVADTQYF. The CDR3 DNA reads as TGTGCCAGCAGTTCGGGACTAGCGGGAGTGGCAGATACGCAGTATTTT.